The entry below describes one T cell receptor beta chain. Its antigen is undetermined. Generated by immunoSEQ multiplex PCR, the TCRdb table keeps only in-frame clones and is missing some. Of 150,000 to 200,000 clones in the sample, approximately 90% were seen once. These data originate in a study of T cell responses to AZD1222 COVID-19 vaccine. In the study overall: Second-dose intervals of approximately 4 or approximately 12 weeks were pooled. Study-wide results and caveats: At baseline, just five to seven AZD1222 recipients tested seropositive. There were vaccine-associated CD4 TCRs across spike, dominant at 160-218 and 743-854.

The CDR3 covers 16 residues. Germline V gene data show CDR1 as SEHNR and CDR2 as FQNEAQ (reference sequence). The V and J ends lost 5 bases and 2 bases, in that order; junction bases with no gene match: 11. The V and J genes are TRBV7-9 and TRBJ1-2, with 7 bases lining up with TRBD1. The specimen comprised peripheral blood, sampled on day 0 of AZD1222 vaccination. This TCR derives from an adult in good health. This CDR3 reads CASSNAGTEWNYGYTF. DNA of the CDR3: TGTGCCAGCAGCAACGCCGGGACAGAGTGGAACTATGGCTACACCTTC.